These T cell receptor beta chains were read from a single sample in a study of blood T cells in healthy people across ages. A single record per CDR3 protein comes from TCRdb applying MiXCR to the 5' RACE reads. The data contain over 1,300,000 distinct CDR3 sequences, roughly 59% of them seen just once; the ten biggest clones take up about 6.3%. The sample consisted of blood. Receptor source: a man aged 18 to 30 in good health. Both conserved end residues are part of each CDR3. D genes are given only for firm matches. Size is omitted from some rows. Given values are once, few, many or a class for expanded clones.

TRBJ2-5	.	.	TRBV7-9	TGTGCCAGCAGCTTCCAGGCGCAAGAGACCCAGTACTTC	CASSFQAQETQYF
TRBJ2-5	TRBD2	.	TRBV29-1	TGCAGCGTGAATTTGGTGGGGGGGTACCAAGAGACCCAGTACTTC	CSVNLVGGYQETQYF
TRBJ2-1	TRBD2	once	TRBV6-1	TGTGCCTCAGTCCAGCGGGGCCTTATCTCCTACAATGAGCAGTTCTTC	CASVQRGLISYNEQFF
TRBJ1-2	TRBD1	.	TRBV4-1	TGCGCCAGCAGCCTCCGGGACAGGGGCCTCTATGGCTACACCTTC	CASSLRDRGLYGYTF
TRBJ2-3	TRBD1	few	TRBV5-6	TGTGCCAGCAACCCCTACCAGGGGGCAGATACGCAGTATTTT	CASNPYQGADTQYF
TRBJ2-5	.	.	TRBV27	TGTGCCAGCAGTCCAACTAGCTATGAAGAGACCCAGTACTTC	CASSPTSYEETQYF
TRBJ2-7	.	.	TRBV6-5	TGTGCCAGCAGTTATCAACAGGATGCCTCCTACGAGCAGTACTTC	CASSYQQDASYEQYF
TRBJ1-2	TRBD1	.	TRBV20-1	TGCAGTGCTAGACCCGGGACAGGGGCTCTCTATGGCTACACCTTC	CSARPGTGALYGYTF
TRBJ1-4	.	.	TRBV5-1	TGCGCCAGCAGCTTGGCAGGGATTCCCTCTAAACTGTTTTTT	CASSLAGIPSKLFF
TRBJ2-1	.	few	TRBV27	TGTGCCAGCAGTACCTCAGTCGGTGAGCAGTTCTTC	CASSTSVGEQFF
TRBJ2-7	.	.	TRBV20-1	TGCAGTGCTAGAACAAACGACTTTCGAGCGATCTACGAGCAGTACTTC	CSARTNDFRAIYEQYF
TRBJ2-5	.	few	TRBV28	TGTGCCAGCAGTTTCGGACGGATCCAAGAGACCCAGTACTTC	CASSFGRIQETQYF
TRBJ2-4	.	.	TRBV12-3/TRBV12-4	TGTGCCAGCAGCCGAGAAGGGGACATTCAGTACTTC	CASSREGDIQYF
TRBJ1-5	.	.	TRBV10-2	TGCGCCAGCAATCAGGGTTACAATCAGCCCCAGCATTTT	CASNQGYNQPQHF
TRBJ2-7	.	.	TRBV28	TGTGCCAGCAGTTTACCGACAAACTCCTACGAGCAGTACTTC	CASSLPTNSYEQYF
TRBJ1-2	.	.	TRBV10-3	TGTGCCATCAGTGAAAGGGCAGGGTTGATGCTTGGCTACACCTTC	CAISERAGLMLGYTF
TRBJ2-5	.	few	TRBV6-2/TRBV6-3	TGTGCCAGCAGTTACGCCTCCCGGGCCCCCCAAGAGACCCAGTACTTC	CASSYASRAPQETQYF
TRBJ2-3	.	.	TRBV12-5	TGTGCTAGTGGTTCCCCTGTTACAGATACGCAGTATTTT	CASGSPVTDTQYF
TRBJ2-1	TRBD2	few	TRBV29-1	TGCAGCGTTGTGGCCGGGGGGAATGAGCAGTTCTTC	CSVVAGGNEQFF
TRBJ2-7	TRBD2	.	TRBV10-3	TGTGCCGTCAGTAGCGGGGGTAGCGGAAACGAGCAGTACTTC	CAVSSGGSGNEQYF
TRBJ1-2	TRBD1	.	TRBV20-1	TGCAGTGCTAGAGGCTTCGACAGGGCTTCTAACTATGGCTACACCTTC	CSARGFDRASNYGYTF
TRBJ2-7	TRBD2	.	TRBV7-2	TGTGCCAGCAGTTTTAAAGCTCCGGGACTAGCGGTCTACGAGCAGTACTTC	CASSFKAPGLAVYEQYF
TRBJ2-4	.	.	TRBV4-1	TGCGCCAGCAGCCAAGAGGCGCGGGATATCGGGTACGCGCAGTACTTC	CASSQEARDIGYAQYF
TRBJ2-3	TRBD1	few	TRBV20-1	TGCAGTGCTAGGGGACAGGGGCCATCCAGCACAGATACGCAGTATTTT	CSARGQGPSSTDTQYF